These 27 T cell receptor beta chains were all obtained from the same sample, sequenced in a study of cytomegalovirus exposure and HLA in healthy donors. With 60 Vbeta and 13 Jbeta primers, the PCR was carried out. Here immunoSEQ multiplex PCR was the method, and the copy in TCRdb shows in-frame clones only, minus some. Its listing shows 60,000 or so clones. Material for sequencing was PBMCs. These receptors were collected from a woman under 30 in good health and CMV-seronegative.

The rearrangement uses TRBV6-1 and TRBJ2-7, with D perhaps TRBD2 (7 bases). Germline V lookup: CDR1 MNHNS, CDR2 SASEGT. V was clipped by 1 base and J by 6 bases, with 16 bases between them. This CDR3 is 15 amino acids long. In DNA, the CDR3 is TGTGCCAGCAGTGAAGGGTGGGGCGGGGGCGGCGAGCAGTACTTC. It is translated as CASSEGWGGGGEQYF.

The genes are TRBV30 and TRBJ1-5, with D tentatively TRBD1 (6 bases). CDR3 length equals 18 residues. V lost 0 bases to trimming and J lost 2 bases, with 20 bases between them. CDR1 and CDR2 from the germline V gene are GTSNPN and SVGIG (reference sequence). For the CDR3, the DNA is TGTGCCTGGAGTGTACAGGGTGTCATCTTGAGGGGCAATCAGCCCCAGCATTTT. This sequence encodes CAWSVQGVILRGNQPQHF.

The V call is TRBV19, the J call TRBJ2-3; 7 nucleotides align to TRBD1. V was pared by 3 bases and J by 5 bases, with 5 bases of the junction left unmatched. Germline-derived CDR1 and CDR2 are LNHDA and SQIVND (reference sequence). This CDR3 comprises 14 residues. The CDR3: CASSIRGLVDTQYF. The CDR3 DNA reads as TGTGCCAGTAGTATTAGGGGGCTGGTAGATACGCAGTATTTT.

The chain has TRBV7-2 and TRBJ1-1, with 10 nucleotides matching TRBD1. Per the germline V gene, CDR1 is SGHTA and CDR2 is FQGNSA. V trimming: 7 bases; J trimming: 4 bases; junction bases outside the gene matches: 6. The CDR3 runs to 14 residues. The CDR3 spells CASKPGQGRTEAFF. As DNA, the CDR3 is TGTGCCAGCAAACCGGGACAGGGGCGCACTGAAGCTTTCTTT.

The CDR3 sequence is CASSLPGGNTEAFF. DNA of the CDR3: TGCGCCAGCAGCCTCCCGGGAGGGAACACTGAAGCTTTCTTT. The chain has TRBV5-1 and TRBJ1-1; no firm D call. Trimming removed 4 bases at V and 1 base at J, with 11 bases between. The CDR3 spans 14 residues. CDR1 is SGHRS and CDR2 is YFSETQ in the germline V gene.

The chain recombines TRBV7-2 with TRBJ2-7; D unclear. V gave up 2 bases and J gave up 0 bases, with 11 bases separating them. Germline CDR1 SGHTA, CDR2 FQGNSA. The CDR3 spans 15 residues. The CDR3 DNA follows: TGTGCCAGCAGCTTAAGTAGTTCAATCTCCTACGAGCAGTACTTC. It specifies CASSLSSSISYEQYF.

The chain employs TRBV10-2 and TRBJ1-5, with a weak D call TRBD1 (5 bases). This CDR3 has 13 amino acids. Trimming stripped 8 bases from V and 7 bases from J, with 15 bases between. The germline gives CDR1 WSHSY, CDR2 SAAADI. The CDR3 loop is CASGGTADQPQHF. The CDR3 nucleotides read TGCGCCAGCGGGGGGACCGCGGACCAGCCCCAGCATTTT.

The chain links TRBV7-9 to TRBJ2-1; 7 positions agree with TRBD1. This CDR3 is built from 13 residues. Germline V CDR1 and CDR2: SEHNR, FQNEAQ (reference sequence). V trimming: 7 bases; J trimming: 4 bases; junction bases outside the gene matches: 4. The DNA for the CDR3 is TGTGCCAGCACGCACAGGGGATACAATGAGCAGTTCTTC. Translating it yields CASTHRGYNEQFF.

This sequence joins TRBV11-3 and TRBJ1-2; no clear D. V lost 0 bases, J lost 6 bases, and 11 bases lay in between. Germline V CDR1 and CDR2: SGHNT, YENEEA. This CDR3 has 14 residues. CDR3 sequence (DNA): TGTGCCAGCAGCTTAGATAGGTACGGGGATGGCTACACCTTC. The encoded protein is CASSLDRYGDGYTF.

The gene calls are TRBV15 and TRBJ2-3; D ambiguous. The CDR3 is 13 residues long. Germline V CDR1 and CDR2: LNHNV, YYDKDF (reference sequence). Trimming pared 4 bases from V and 2 bases from J, leaving 7 bases between. The DNA for the CDR3 is TGTGCCACCAGCATCTACCCCACAGATACGCAGTATTTT. It yields the protein CATSIYPTDTQYF.

This chain connects TRBV28 to TRBJ2-7; 8 bases line up with TRBD2. The germline V gene encodes CDR1 MDHEN and CDR2 SYDVKM. V lost 8 bases to trimming and J lost 2 bases; unmatched junction nucleotides: 8. The CDR3 spans 14 residues. CDR3 loop: CASCPTGGPYEQYF. In DNA, the CDR3 is TGTGCCAGCTGCCCAACGGGAGGGCCCTACGAGCAGTACTTC.

The chain has TRBV7-2 and TRBJ1-2; 9 positions agree with TRBD1. Germline loops: CDR1 SGHTA, CDR2 FQGNSA. This CDR3 comprises 15 residues. V shed 4 bases, J shed 5 bases, and the junction held 8 bases outside the gene matches. The chain's CDR3 is CASSSHRGRGYGYTF. As DNA, the CDR3 is TGTGCCAGCAGCTCGCACAGGGGGCGCGGGTATGGCTACACCTTC. The variable domain in full, with the rest retrieved from reference TRBV7-2 and TRBJ1-2, is GAGVSQSPSNKVTEKGKDVELRCDPISGHTALYWYRQSLGQGLEFLIYFQGNSAPDKSGLPSDRFSAERTGGSVSTLTIQRTQQEDSAVYLCASSSHRGRGYGYTFGSGTRLTVV.

This sequence joins TRBV29-1 and TRBJ1-1, with TRBD1 matching 11 bases. Germline CDR1 reads SQVTM; CDR2 reads ANQGSEA. The CDR3 length is 16 residues. The V and J ends lost 4 bases and 1 base, in that order; junction bases with no gene match: 8. The CDR3 here is CSVAPRDRGTNTEAFF. CDR3 nucleotide sequence: TGCAGCGTTGCCCCCCGGGACAGGGGGACGAACACTGAAGCTTTCTTT. The complete variable domain, with remaining parts taken from reference TRBV29-1 and TRBJ1-1, reads SAVISQKPSRDICQRGTSLTIQCQVDSQVTMMFWYRQQPGQSLTLIATANQGSEATYESGFVIDKFPISRPNLTFSTLTVSNMSPEDSSIYLCSVAPRDRGTNTEAFFGQGTRLTVV.

The J gene is TRBJ1-2, the V gene TRBV28, with TRBD1 as a possible D gene (6 bases). From germline, CDR1 is MDHEN and CDR2 SYDVKM. Trimming stripped 7 bases from V and 2 bases from J, with 11 bases between. The CDR3 is 13 amino acids. The CDR3: CASKGGRNYGYTF. The CDR3, as DNA: TGTGCCAGCAAGGGGGGGCGAAACTATGGCTACACCTTC.

This chain links TRBV9 with TRBJ2-1; TRBD1 aligns across 8 bases. V dropped 0 bases and J dropped 6; count of bases not matched to a gene: 17. The CDR3 is 19 amino acids. The germline V gene has CDR1 SGDLS and CDR2 YYNGEE. The CDR3 DNA is TGTGCCAGCAGCGTAGAGGGGTCCCCACGGGGGACAGGATCCAATGAGCAGTTCTTC. Translation: CASSVEGSPRGTGSNEQFF.

The chain's CDR3 is CSLDSGGTQYF. Here the CDR3 DNA reads TGCAGTCTGGACAGTGGGGGGACCCAGTACTTC. The chain is built from TRBV20-1 and TRBJ2-5; maybe TRBD1 (6 bases). CDR3 length equals 11 residues. Germline CDR1 DFQATT, CDR2 SNEGSKA (reference sequence). Trimming stripped 8 bases from V and 7 bases from J, with 14 bases between.

This sequence joins TRBV7-9 and TRBJ2-3, with 10 bases fitting TRBD2. With V trimmed by 5 bases and J by 2 bases, 7 bases remained unmatched. The CDR3 sequence is 16 residues long. The germline V gene has CDR1 SEHNR and CDR2 FQNEAQ (reference sequence). CDR3 sequence (DNA): TGTGCCAGCAGCGCCACTCTAGCGGGAGTCACAGATACGCAGTATTTT. Its protein product is CASSATLAGVTDTQYF. Together with reference TRBV7-9 and TRBJ2-3, the CDR3 gives the full variable domain: DTGVSQNPRHKITKRGQNVTFRCDPISEHNRLYWYRQTLGQGPEFLTYFQNEAQLEKSRLLSDRFSAERPKGSFSTLEIQRTEQGDSAMYLCASSATLAGVTDTQYFGPGTRLTVL.

CDR3 loop: CASRGLTTGNPGYTF. The CDR3 nucleotides are TGTGCCAGTAGGGGGCTGACCACAGGGAACCCTGGCTACACCTTC. The rearrangement uses TRBV19 and TRBJ1-2; perhaps TRBD1 as D (6 bases). CDR3 size: 15 residues. The V end was cut by 6 bases, the J end by 7 bases, with 21 bases between. Germline values: CDR1 LNHDA, CDR2 SQIVND (reference sequence).

The V and J genes are TRBV2 and TRBJ2-1, with a possible D match to TRBD2 (6 bases). V shed 7 bases and J shed 4 bases, with 14 bases lying between them. The CDR3 consists of 14 residues. The V gene's germline CDR1 is SNHLY and CDR2 FYNNEI. CDR3 nucleotides: TGTGCCAGCATGCCGGGGGAAGGGTACAATGAGCAGTTCTTC. Its protein is CASMPGEGYNEQFF. Variable domain in full (rest from reference TRBV2 and TRBJ2-1): EPEVTQTPSHQVTQMGQEVILRCVPISNHLYFYWYRQILGQKVEFLVSFYNNEISEKSEIFDDQFSVERPDGSNFTLKIRSTKLEDSAMYFCASMPGEGYNEQFFGPGTRLTVL.

CDR3 bases: TGTGCCAGCAGCCCTCGGACAGGGACCTACGAGCAGTACTTC. As protein: CASSPRTGTYEQYF. V gene TRBV5-4 combines with J gene TRBJ2-7; 8 nucleotides agree with TRBD1. CDR1 is SGHNT, CDR2 YYREEE, per germline (reference sequence). V was clipped by 4 bases and J by 2 bases; unmatched bases: 5. There are 14 residues in the CDR3.

The chain links TRBV7-6 to TRBJ2-2, with 7 bases identical to TRBD1. V dropped 2 bases and J dropped 6; count of bases not matched to a gene: 6. Per germline, CDR1 SGHVS and CDR2 FNYEAQ. The length of the CDR3 is 15 residues. The CDR3 sequence: CASSLLAGGPGELFF. CDR3 nucleotides: TGTGCCAGCAGCTTATTGGCAGGGGGTCCCGGGGAGCTGTTTTTT.

The chain recombines TRBV29-1 with TRBJ1-2, with 12 bases identical to TRBD1. The V segment lost 0 bases and the J segment 7 bases; nucleotides outside the gene matches: 9. CDR1 is SQVTM and CDR2 is ANQGSEA in the germline V gene. The CDR3 totals 16 residues. CDR3 sequence (DNA): TGCAGCGTTGAAGATGGGACAGGGGGCGTTGGTGCTGGCTACACCTTC. This codes for CSVEDGTGGVGAGYTF.

V gene TRBV28 combines with J gene TRBJ1-6; 9 bases match TRBD1. CDR3 length: 16 amino acids. CDR1 is MDHEN and CDR2 is SYDVKM in the germline V gene. Trimming took 4 bases from V and 10 from J; bases not matched to a gene: 11. The CDR3 loop reads CASSSNTGGWGSPLHF. CDR3 in DNA: TGTGCCAGCAGTTCGAATACAGGGGGCTGGGGATCACCCCTCCACTTT.

The J gene is TRBJ1-2, the V gene TRBV29-1, with D hard to call. The ends were cut back, 6 bases at V and 0 bases at J, with 8 bases in the middle. The CDR3 is 12 amino acids. Germline V gene data show CDR1 as SQVTM and CDR2 as ANQGSEA. The CDR3 DNA is TGCAGCGTAGTCGTAGCTAACTATGGCTACACCTTC. It translates to CSVVVANYGYTF.

The chain joins TRBV19 to TRBJ1-5; possible D gene TRBD1, 6 bases. Trimming shortened V by 1 base and J by 7 bases, and 17 bases separated the two germline ends. This CDR3 has 16 amino acids. Per the germline V gene, CDR1 is LNHDA and CDR2 is SQIVND (reference sequence). CDR3 residues: CASSIGRRGGHQPQHF. In nucleotides, the CDR3 is TGTGCCAGTAGTATAGGTAGACGAGGGGGACACCAGCCCCAGCATTTT.

The chain links TRBV4-1 to TRBJ2-2; 7 nucleotides align to TRBD1. The V and J ends lost 4 bases and 1 base, in that order; junction bases with no gene match: 3. Looked up from germline, CDR1 is MGHRA and CDR2 is YSYEKL. The CDR3 runs to 15 residues. The CDR3 DNA is TGCGCCAGCAGCCGGGACAGCTTGAACACCGGGGAGCTGTTTTTT. As protein: CASSRDSLNTGELFF.

This chain links TRBV19 with TRBJ2-7, with 8 bases fitting TRBD1. This CDR3 has 15 amino acids. CDR1 is LNHDA, CDR2 SQIVND, per germline (reference sequence). V dropped 6 bases and J dropped 2; count of bases not matched to a gene: 9. DNA of the CDR3: TGTGCCAGTAGCCCCAGGGGGCTCCTCGCCTACGAGCAGTACTTC. Protein: CASSPRGLLAYEQYF.